What follows is one TCR beta chain and its context. This clone was counted once. Its recognized antigen is unknown. The record has no base qualities; no much larger clone is one base away. The patients had resection in Japan or China between about 2013 and 2017. Two lung cancer pathologists independently confirmed the histologic diagnosis of each case on H&E slides. For nucleic acid extraction, premalignant or tumor cells were enriched by macro-dissection following pathologic assessment. FFPE tissue was used for DNA isolation with the AllPrep DNA/RNA FFPE Kit. TCR beta CDR3 regions were sequenced from DNA using the immunoSEQ hsTCRbeta Kit. The original methods were these. TCR sequencing data were analysed with the ImmunoSEQ Analyzer. T cell clonality was defined as 1 minus Pielou's evenness, as computed on productive rearrangements. T cell diversity was measured with the inverse Simpson index on productive templates. T cell density was defined as TCR beta template counts normalized to usable DNA, with usable DNA estimated by amplification and sequencing of housekeeping genes. Two-sided Kruskal-Wallis tests were used to compare TCR metrics between histologic stages. TCRdb took this table from immuneACCESS and kept in-frame rearrangements with V and J called. Such tables lack part of the clones; where checked against another copy, unresolved V genes explain under half of the gap, and the rest is unexplained. D and trimming were read from the DNA, whereas the V and J calls and clone size are those reported in that table. The sample table holds over 30,000 clones, of which about 74% were seen once. Around 6.1% of the sample is in the top ten clones.

The sample is drawn from a study of immune evolution from preneoplasia to lung adenocarcinoma (dated by TCRdb to the early 2020s). In the study overall: No AAH lesions showed HLA loss of heterozygosity, compared with around 7% of AIS, approximately 15% of MIA and approximately 30% of ADC lesions. Resected precursor lesions (AAH, AIS, MIA) and invasive adenocarcinomas were compared with paired morphologically normal lung tissue. POLYSOLVER was used to infer class I HLA alleles from exome data, and LOHHLA was used to detect allele-specific HLA loss. The study combined immune gene expression, TCR sequencing and multiplex immunofluorescence to profile immune contexture across lung adenocarcinoma precursors and invasive adenocarcinoma. TCR sequencing data were obtained from 51 patients. The overall cohort was made up of more than 40 patients with pulmonary nodules who had surgical resection. The immune data were combined with whole exome sequencing and methylation data from the same cohort of nodules. According to the study, 105 samples went through TCR sequencing. Sample size was determined by specimen availability and not by a prior power calculation. Results and caveats for the whole study, not just this receptor: The findings were based on association rather than direct causation, and larger cohorts with long-term follow-up and longitudinal biopsies were deemed needed. T cell clonality was highest in KRAS-mutant nodules compared with EGFR-mutant or double wild-type lesions. The highest clonality was observed in normal lung, whereas higher T cell density and diversity but lower clonality appeared to be present in later-stage lesions. Because all patients came from Japan and China, whether the findings apply to Western populations was uncertain. Normal lung had the highest top T cell clone frequencies, and these frequencies appeared to fall progressively from AAH through AIS, MIA and invasive adenocarcinoma.

V is cut by 5 bases and J by 4 bases, and the space between the germline ends is 14 bases. In the germline V gene, CDR1 corresponds to MDHEN and CDR2 to SYDVKM. CDR3 length: 15 amino acids, cysteine to phenylalanine. The only DNA kept is the CDR3, 45 bases in frame from the first base. The receptor was derived from a person aged 55 to 75 with lung adenocarcinoma. Sequenced input: FFPE invasive lung adenocarcinoma tissue. What the cell subset or site label conveys for this sample: frankly invasive lung adenocarcinoma (ADC). In this chain, TRBV28 is recombined with TRBJ1-4; the D gene cannot be named for sure. The DNA sequence is TGTGCCAGCAGTCAGGCCGTAGGTCATAATGAAAAACTGTTTTTT. Its protein product is CASSQAVGHNEKLFF. The entire variable domain, with the stretches around the CDR3 drawn from the reference TRBV28 and TRBJ1-4 proteins, is DVKVTQSSRYLVKRTGEKVFLECVQDMDHENMFWYRQDPGLGLRLIYFSYDVKMKEKGDIPEGYSVSREKKERFSLILESASTNQTSMYLCASSQAVGHNEKLFFGSGTQLSVL.